This T cell receptor (beta chain) was profiled in a study of metastatic and nonmetastatic thyroid tumors. For the study at large: Repertoires from blood and tumor or nodule tissue of malignant and benign thyroid patients were compared.

In the original processing: CDR3 was compared across clinicopathological groups, and the resulting differences were used to build a distant-metastasis classifier for papillary thyroid cancer. TCRdb re-called clones via MiXCR from the PCR reads. TCRdb assigned the V and J calls; the authors' analysis was not used. The table shows over 20,000 clones, with 15% to 19% occurring only once. There are a few counts of this clone. What it binds is not known. Study results and limitations: Reports indicated that malignant thyroid tumors showed significantly higher TCR beta diversity than benign nodules did, in blood and tumor.

Germline V gives CDR1 MDHEN, CDR2 SYDVKM. This CDR3 spans 16 amino acids. V trimming: 6 bases; J trimming: 6 bases; junction bases outside the gene matches: 11. None of the patients had undergone any treatment ahead of thyroid surgery. This TCR was recovered from a female donor with papillary thyroid cancer or a benign thyroid nodule (not recorded which). Some clones in this sample may be carry-over from other donors' samples. Sequencing was carried out using blood. V and J are TRBV28 and TRBJ2-2, with TRBD1 matching over 9 bases. The CDR3 bases are TGTGCCAGCAGGGAGGGACAGGGTTCAAACTCCGGGGAGCTGTTTTTT. Translated: CASREGQGSNSGELFF.